These 23 T cell receptor beta chains originate from one sample sequenced in a study of identifying expanded T cells in peripheral blood. TCRdb's copy holds only in-frame clones and misses some; the assay was immunoSEQ multiplex PCR. The repertoire holds under 90,000 clones, with 89% as singletons. Specimen: blood. These receptors came from a person aged 18-70 years in good health.

This chain joins TRBV30 and TRBJ2-6; D call uncertain. The CDR3 has 13 amino acids. CDR1 and CDR2 (germline): GTSNPN, SVGIG (reference sequence). Trimming stripped 2 bases from V and 3 bases from J, with 5 bases between. In DNA form, the CDR3 reads TGTGCCTGGAGTTTAGGTGGGGCCAACGTCCTGACTTTC. The encoded protein is CAWSLGGANVLTF.

The V gene is TRBV19, the J gene TRBJ2-7, with TRBD2 matching over 8 bases. The CDR3 sequence is 14 residues long. V gave up 0 bases and J gave up 10 bases; unmatched junction bases: 8. Germline V lookup: CDR1 LNHDA, CDR2 SQIVND (reference sequence). CDR3 amino acids: CASSIELADSPQYF. In DNA, the CDR3 is TGTGCCAGTAGTATAGAACTAGCGGATTCCCCTCAGTACTTC.

The chain has TRBV19 and TRBJ1-1; 10 bases are a match to TRBD1. Germline V gives CDR1 LNHDA, CDR2 SQIVND (reference sequence). The V segment lost 3 bases and the J segment 6 bases; nucleotides outside the gene matches: 7. The CDR3 has 15 amino acids. The CDR3 sequence is CASSMGDRGSPEAFF. In nucleotides, the CDR3 is TGTGCCAGTAGTATGGGGGACAGGGGAAGCCCTGAAGCTTTCTTT.

The rearrangement links TRBV28 to TRBJ1-2, with D tentatively TRBD1 (5 bases). The CDR3 totals 15 residues. The ends were cut back, 3 bases at V and 5 bases at J, with 16 bases in the middle. Germline CDR1 reads MDHEN; CDR2 reads SYDVKM. For the CDR3, the DNA is TGTGCCAGCAGTTTGGGAGGGAGAGGGGTGTATGGCTACACCTTC. It yields the protein CASSLGGRGVYGYTF.

With regard to this clone: One end of the junction varies from germline; a read error may be responsible. The chain links TRBV29-1 to TRBJ2-7; the match to TRBD1 covers 11 bases. Germline CDR1 is SQVTM and CDR2 is ANQGSEA. CDR3 size: 13 residues. The CDR3 loop reads CSVEGVDRGLQDF. CDR3 nucleotides: TGCAGCGTTGAAGGGGTGGACAGGGGGCTCCAAGACTTC.

This chain joins TRBV2 and TRBJ2-7; D might be TRBD1 or TRBD2, each matching 5 bases. The ends were cut back, 7 bases at V and 7 bases at J, with 14 bases in the middle. The CDR3 is 12 amino acids. Germline assignment: CDR1 SNHLY and CDR2 FYNNEI. CDR3 sequence reads: CASKDSGQEQYF. The CDR3 DNA reads as TGTGCCAGCAAGGACTCGGGGCAGGAGCAGTACTTC.

The CDR3 DNA is TGTGCCAGCAGCTTAGGCCCGGGACAGGGTCCCTACGAGCAGTACTTC. This gives the protein CASSLGPGQGPYEQYF. This sequence joins TRBV11-3 and TRBJ2-7, with 9 positions matching TRBD1. Germline V CDR1 and CDR2: SGHNT, YENEEA. The CDR3 covers 16 residues. Trimming took 1 base from V and 2 from J; bases not matched to a gene: 6.

This clone was seen a few times. The rearrangement uses TRBV2 and TRBJ1-2, with TRBD1 identical over 8 bases. The CDR3 has 13 amino acids. In germline, CDR1 is SNHLY, CDR2 FYNNEI. Trimming removed 4 bases from V and 8 bases from J; junction bases left unmatched: 6. The CDR3 region is CASSVGQGTGYTF. The CDR3 bases are TGTGCCAGCAGTGTCGGACAGGGCACCGGCTACACCTTC.

This chain connects TRBV6-1 to TRBJ2-1; a possible D gene is TRBD2 (5 bases). In germline, CDR1 is MNHNS, CDR2 SASEGT. The CDR3 sequence is 15 residues long. Deletions cut 3 bases from V and 6 bases from J, with 15 bases between. The CDR3 DNA reads as TGTGCCAGCAGTGACTCGGCGGGTTCGTCCAATGAGCAGTTCTTC. Translated: CASSDSAGSSNEQFF.

The chain uses TRBV7-2 and TRBJ1-5; D uncertain. Trimming took off 5 bases at V and 9 bases at J, with 11 bases between the two ends. Germline loops: CDR1 SGHTA, CDR2 FQGNSA. The CDR3 runs 12 residues. The DNA for the CDR3 is TGTGCCAGCAGCCCAGGAGTTCTGCCCCAGCATTTT. It is translated as CASSPGVLPQHF. The full variable domain, in which reference TRBV7-2 and TRBJ1-5 provide the parts outside the CDR3, is GAGVSQSPSNKVTEKGKDVELRCDPISGHTALYWYRQSLGQGLEFLIYFQGNSAPDKSGLPSDRFSAERTGGSVSTLTIQRTQQEDSAVYLCASSPGVLPQHFGDGTRLSIL.

The chain couples TRBV27 to TRBJ2-5; D gene uncertain. Germline CDR1 reads MNHEY; CDR2 reads SMNVEV (reference sequence). Trimming left V 0 bases short and J 5 bases short, with 16 bases between. The CDR3 loop spans 16 amino acids. CDR3 protein: CASSLSLYTVRETQYF. CDR3 coding DNA: TGTGCCAGCAGTTTATCCCTATATACCGTTCGGGAGACCCAGTACTTC.

The chain has TRBV28 and TRBJ2-5, with 10 bases aligning to TRBD1. The CDR3 extends over 14 amino acids. The germline V gene has CDR1 MDHEN and CDR2 SYDVKM. V was clipped by 6 bases and J by 5 bases; unmatched bases: 6. The CDR3 sequence is CASRGDRGRETQYF. The CDR3 coding sequence is TGTGCCAGCAGGGGTGACAGGGGGCGGGAGACCCAGTACTTC.

The rearrangement uses TRBV9 and TRBJ2-5; TRBD1 matches at 9 bases. The CDR3 sequence is 17 residues long. The V gene end was trimmed by 2 bases and the J gene end by 5 bases; junction bases not matched to a gene: 13. Germline V gene lookup returns CDR1 SGDLS and CDR2 YYNGEE. The CDR3 DNA sequence: TGTGCCAGCAGCGTCCTCGGGGCTTTGACAGGGGGGGAGACCCAGTACTTC. The encoded protein is CASSVLGALTGGETQYF.

This clone was counted between two and nine times. The CDR3 loop reads CASSPDRDYGYTF. The CDR3 DNA follows: TGTGCCAGCAGCCCGGACAGGGACTATGGCTACACCTTC. The chain combines TRBV11-2 with TRBJ1-2; TRBD1 agrees at 8 bases. V trimming: 5 bases; J trimming: 3 bases; junction bases outside the gene matches: 2. CDR3 length: 13 residues. Per the germline V gene, CDR1 is SGHAT and CDR2 is FQNNGV.

The chain has TRBV5-4 and TRBJ1-6; D not certain. The CDR3 is made up of 13 amino acids. The V and J ends lost 4 bases and 7 bases respectively, with 9 bases between them. Germline V gene data show CDR1 as SGHNT and CDR2 as YYREEE (reference sequence). CDR3 residues: CASSPPANSPLHF. CDR3 nucleotide sequence: TGTGCCAGCAGCCCGCCGGCGAATTCACCCCTCCACTTT.

On this clone itself: The junction and the germline gene differ at one end; a read error may be behind it. The chain couples TRBV11-2 to TRBJ2-7, with a weak D call TRBD1 (6 bases). CDR3 length: 12 amino acids. Germline CDR1 is SGHAT and CDR2 is FQNNGV. CDR3 DNA: TGTGCCAGCAGTCTACAGGGAATCTGGCAGGACTTC. Amino acid sequence: CASSLQGIWQDF.

The chain recombines TRBV4-1 with TRBJ1-5; no definite D call. The CDR3 has 15 residues. The V gene lost 3 bases and the J gene lost 4 bases, with 13 bases spanning the gap. Germline CDR1 is MGHRA and CDR2 is YSYEKL. CDR3 DNA: TGCGCCAGCAGCCAGGCACTTACGGGGAATCAGCCCCAGCATTTT. The encoded protein is CASSQALTGNQPQHF.

The chain combines TRBV6-1 with TRBJ2-1; D possibly corresponds to TRBD1 (5 bases). The length of the CDR3 is 12 residues. The germline V gene has CDR1 MNHNS and CDR2 SASEGT. V was shortened by 8 bases and J by 4 bases, with 9 bases between the two germline ends. The CDR3: CASWPGYNEQFF. Here the CDR3 DNA reads TGTGCCAGCTGGCCAGGGTACAATGAGCAGTTCTTC.

The CDR3 loop reads CASSFDRGKSSYEQYF. Written as DNA, the CDR3 is TGTGCCAGCAGTTTCGACAGGGGAAAAAGCTCCTACGAGCAGTACTTC. This chain uses TRBV5-5 with TRBJ2-7; TRBD1 aligns across 8 bases. This CDR3 region has 16 residues. The germline gives CDR1 SGHKS, CDR2 YYEKEE (reference sequence). The J segment lost 0 bases and the V segment lost 5 bases, leaving 10 bases of the junction unmatched.

The chain is built from TRBV10-3 and TRBJ1-2; 10 positions agree with TRBD1. The trim removed 8 bases at V and 7 bases at J, leaving 13 bases unmatched. The CDR3 consists of 15 residues. Germline CDR1 is ENHRY and CDR2 is SYGVKD. CDR3 bases: TGTGCCATCGGGGGACAGGGGCTCCCTGAGGCTGGCTACACCTTC. This codes for CAIGGQGLPEAGYTF.

The chain has TRBV18 and TRBJ2-7; D not certain. Per germline, CDR1 KGHSH and CDR2 LQKENI. The CDR3 extends over 14 amino acids. V shed 3 bases and J shed 5 bases, with 14 bases lying between them. The DNA for the CDR3 is TGTGCCAGCTCACCCGAGACCTCCTACCACGAGCAGTACTTC. It codes for CASSPETSYHEQYF.

This clone appeared once. The V gene is TRBV19, the J gene TRBJ1-3; no clear D gene. The length of the CDR3 is 13 residues. V lost 5 bases and J 4 bases, leaving 9 bases between the germline ends. Germline V CDR1 and CDR2: LNHDA, SQIVND (reference sequence). The CDR3 loop reads CASSPVGGNTIYF. CDR3 in DNA: TGTGCCAGTAGTCCCGTGGGAGGAAACACCATATATTTT.

This clone was seen only a few times. The CDR3, as DNA: TGTGCCACCAGTAAGACTAGCGGGCTCACCTACAATGAGCAGTTCTTC. This codes for CATSKTSGLTYNEQFF. This sequence joins TRBV15 and TRBJ2-1, with 10 bases aligning to TRBD2. Germline V gene sequence: CDR1 LNHNV, CDR2 YYDKDF (reference sequence). CDR3 length equals 16 residues. The J segment lost 2 bases and the V segment lost 6 bases, leaving 7 bases of the junction unmatched.